Listed here are 3 T cell receptor beta chains from one sample, sequenced in a study of blood T cell repertoires in COVID-19. Libraries were prepared by immunoSEQ multiplex PCR; TCRdb keeps only in-frame clonotypes and omits some of them. The profile shows 140,000 to 150,000 clones, roughly 90% of them singletons. Sequencing was performed on peripheral blood. Every receptor here comes from a man in his 70s with acute or convalescent COVID-19.

V usage is TRBV15 and J usage is TRBJ1-5; no clear D gene. CDR3 length: 13 amino acids. V lost 6 bases, J lost 3 bases, and 9 bases lay in between. CDR1 and CDR2 from the germline V gene are LNHNV and YYDKDF (reference sequence). The CDR3 DNA sequence: TGTGCCACCAGTTGGGCTATCAATCAGCCCCAGCATTTT. Encoded protein: CATSWAINQPQHF.

This sequence joins TRBV14 and TRBJ2-3, with 9 bases fitting TRBD2. The CDR3 is 16 amino acids. Germline CDR1 and CDR2: SGHDN and FVKESK. The V segment lost 3 bases and the J segment 6 bases; nucleotides outside the gene matches: 10. Here the CDR3 reads CASSHRRGGILDTQYF. In DNA form, the CDR3 reads TGTGCCAGCAGCCATCGGCGGGGGGGCATTTTGGATACGCAGTATTTT.

This chain uses TRBV5-1 with TRBJ1-1; 7 bases line up with TRBD1. The V and J ends lost 2 bases and 6 bases, in that order; junction bases with no gene match: 10. Per the germline V gene, CDR1 is SGHRS and CDR2 is YFSETQ. The CDR3 runs to 15 residues. CDR3: CASSFRGYSGAEAFF. CDR3 coding DNA: TGCGCCAGCAGCTTCAGGGGGTATAGCGGCGCTGAAGCTTTCTTT.